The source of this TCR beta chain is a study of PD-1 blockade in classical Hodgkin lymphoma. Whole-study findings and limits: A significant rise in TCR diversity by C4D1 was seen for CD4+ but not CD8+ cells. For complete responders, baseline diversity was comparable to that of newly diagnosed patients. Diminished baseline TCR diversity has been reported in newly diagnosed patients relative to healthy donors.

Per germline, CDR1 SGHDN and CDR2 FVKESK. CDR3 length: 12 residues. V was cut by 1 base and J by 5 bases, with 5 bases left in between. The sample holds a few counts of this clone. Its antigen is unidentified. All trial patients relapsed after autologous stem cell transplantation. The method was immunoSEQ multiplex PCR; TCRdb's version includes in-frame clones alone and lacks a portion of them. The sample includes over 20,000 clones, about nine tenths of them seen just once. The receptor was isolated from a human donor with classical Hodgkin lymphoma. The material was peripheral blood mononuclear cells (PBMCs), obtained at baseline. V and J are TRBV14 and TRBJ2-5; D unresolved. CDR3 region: CASSQVTETQYF. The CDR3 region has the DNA TGTGCCAGCAGCCAAGTCACCGAGACCCAGTACTTC.